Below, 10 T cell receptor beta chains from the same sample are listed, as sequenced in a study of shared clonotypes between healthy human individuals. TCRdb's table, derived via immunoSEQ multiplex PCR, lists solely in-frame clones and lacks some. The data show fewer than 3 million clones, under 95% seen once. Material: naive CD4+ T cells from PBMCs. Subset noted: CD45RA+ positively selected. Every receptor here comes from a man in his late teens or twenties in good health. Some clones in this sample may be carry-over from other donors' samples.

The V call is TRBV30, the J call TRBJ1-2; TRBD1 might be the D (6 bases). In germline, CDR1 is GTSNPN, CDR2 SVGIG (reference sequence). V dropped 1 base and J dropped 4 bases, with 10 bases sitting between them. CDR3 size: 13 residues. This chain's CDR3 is CAWSARTAYGYTF. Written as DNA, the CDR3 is TGTGCCTGGAGTGCCCGGACAGCCTATGGCTACACCTTC.

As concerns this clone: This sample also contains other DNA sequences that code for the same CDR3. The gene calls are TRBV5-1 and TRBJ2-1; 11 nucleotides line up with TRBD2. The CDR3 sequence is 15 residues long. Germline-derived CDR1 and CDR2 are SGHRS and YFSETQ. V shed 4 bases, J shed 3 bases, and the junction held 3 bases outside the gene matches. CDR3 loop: CASSLGTSGYNEQFF. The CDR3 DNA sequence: TGCGCCAGCAGCCTCGGGACTAGCGGCTACAATGAGCAGTTCTTC.

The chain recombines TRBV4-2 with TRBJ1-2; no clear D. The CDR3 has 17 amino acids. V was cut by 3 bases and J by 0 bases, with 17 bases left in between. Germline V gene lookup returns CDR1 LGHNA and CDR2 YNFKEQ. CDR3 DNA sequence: TGTGCCAGCAGCCACGCCGCGGACCGGATCGCTAACTATGGCTACACCTTC. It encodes CASSHAADRIANYGYTF.

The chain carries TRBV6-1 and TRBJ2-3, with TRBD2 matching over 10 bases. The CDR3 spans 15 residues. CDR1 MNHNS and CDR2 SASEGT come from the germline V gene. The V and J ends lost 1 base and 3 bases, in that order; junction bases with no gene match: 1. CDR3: CASSEVGLATDTQYF. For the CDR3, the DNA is TGTGCCAGCAGTGAAGTGGGACTAGCGACAGATACGCAGTATTTT.

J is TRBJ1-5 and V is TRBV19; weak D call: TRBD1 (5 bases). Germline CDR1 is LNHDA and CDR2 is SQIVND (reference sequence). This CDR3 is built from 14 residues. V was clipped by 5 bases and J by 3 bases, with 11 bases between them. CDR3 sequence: CASSVQGYNQPQHF. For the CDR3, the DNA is TGTGCCAGTAGTGTTCAGGGTTACAATCAGCCCCAGCATTTT.

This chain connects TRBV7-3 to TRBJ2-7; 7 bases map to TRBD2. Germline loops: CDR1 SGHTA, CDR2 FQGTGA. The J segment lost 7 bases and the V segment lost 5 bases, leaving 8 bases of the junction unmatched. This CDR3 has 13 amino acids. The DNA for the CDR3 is TGTGCCAGCAGCCCAGGCGGGGGTTGGGAGCAGTACTTC. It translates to CASSPGGGWEQYF. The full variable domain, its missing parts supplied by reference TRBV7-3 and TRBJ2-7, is GAGVSQTPSNKVTEKGKYVELRCDPISGHTALYWYRQSLGQGPEFLIYFQGTGAADDSGLPNDRFFAVRPEGSVSTLKIQRTERGDSAVYLCASSPGGGWEQYFGPGTRLTVT.

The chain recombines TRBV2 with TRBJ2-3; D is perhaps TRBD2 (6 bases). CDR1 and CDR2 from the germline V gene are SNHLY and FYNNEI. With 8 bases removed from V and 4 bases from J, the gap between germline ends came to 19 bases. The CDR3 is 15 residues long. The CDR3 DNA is TGTGCCAGCTTCCACCGGGCCCCGGGGGCAGATACGCAGTATTTT. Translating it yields CASFHRAPGADTQYF.

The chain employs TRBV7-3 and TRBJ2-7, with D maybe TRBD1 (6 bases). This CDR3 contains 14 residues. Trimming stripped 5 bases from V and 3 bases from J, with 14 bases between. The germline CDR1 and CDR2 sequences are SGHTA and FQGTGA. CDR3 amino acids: CASSLRGSGYEQYF. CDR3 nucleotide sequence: TGTGCCAGCAGCCTTAGGGGGTCTGGCTACGAGCAGTACTTC.

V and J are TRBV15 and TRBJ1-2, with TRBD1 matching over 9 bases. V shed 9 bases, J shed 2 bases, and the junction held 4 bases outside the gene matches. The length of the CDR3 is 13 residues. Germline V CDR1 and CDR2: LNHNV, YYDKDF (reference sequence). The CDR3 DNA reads TGTGCCACTTCACAGGGGGCGAACTATGGCTACACCTTC. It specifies CATSQGANYGYTF. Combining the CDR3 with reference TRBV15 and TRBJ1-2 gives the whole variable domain DAMVIQNPRYQVTQFGKPVTLSCSQTLNHNVMYWYQQKSSQAPKLLFHYYDKDFNNEADTPDNFQSRRPNTSFCFLDIRSPGLGDTAMYLCATSQGANYGYTFGSGTRLTVV.

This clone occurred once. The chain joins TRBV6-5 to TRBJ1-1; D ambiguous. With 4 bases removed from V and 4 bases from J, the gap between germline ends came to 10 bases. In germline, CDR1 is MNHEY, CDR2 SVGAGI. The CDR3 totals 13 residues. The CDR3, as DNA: TGTGCCAGCAGTTCCACACTGAGCACTGAAGCTTTCTTT. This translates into CASSSTLSTEAFF.